Each of the 21 T cell receptor beta chains below was sequenced from the same sample in a study of long-term antiretroviral therapy in people with HIV (dated by TCRdb to between 2022 and 2023). The immunoSEQ hsTCRB v3.0 assay was used at survey level resolution to sequence the TRB variable region. TCRdb took over this immuneACCESS table, retaining in-frame rearrangements with V and J assigned. Such tables are incomplete; in checked studies, under half of the missing clones stem from an unresolved V gene, and the remainder is unexplained. The table for this sample lists 20,000 to 30,000 clones; roughly 84% of them were counted only once. The ten largest clonotypes hold more than 7% of the sample. The specimen was unsorted PBMCs, collected 4.8 to 5 years after starting antiretroviral therapy. The receptors were sampled from a man in his forties with HIV.

V gene TRBV5-6 combines with J gene TRBJ2-3; TRBD2 matches 8 bases. The CDR3 spans 16 residues. From germline, CDR1 is SGHDT and CDR2 YYEEEE. With 2 bases clipped from V and 4 bases from J, the junction kept 9 bases outside the gene matches. The CDR3 here is CASSFLDSGTSDTQYF. The CDR3 DNA follows: TGTGCCAGCAGCTTCCTAGATAGCGGGACTTCAGATACGCAGTATTTT.

The chain joins TRBV18 to TRBJ2-1, with unresolved D. This CDR3 contains 13 residues. Germline values: CDR1 KGHSH, CDR2 LQKENI. With 0 bases removed from V and 6 bases from J, the gap between germline ends came to 6 bases. CDR3: CASSPPGSNEQFF. CDR3 DNA sequence: TGTGCCAGCTCACCACCGGGTAGCAATGAGCAGTTCTTC.

This chain connects TRBV14 to TRBJ1-1; D is unclear. V was shortened by 1 base and J by 9 bases, with 6 bases between the two germline ends. CDR3 length equals 11 residues. From germline, CDR1 is SGHDN and CDR2 FVKESK. The CDR3 sequence is CASSQAGKAFF. In DNA, the CDR3 is TGTGCCAGCAGCCAAGCGGGCAAAGCTTTCTTT.

The chain links TRBV9 to TRBJ2-1; D ambiguous. The V gene's germline CDR1 is SGDLS and CDR2 YYNGEE. Trimming left V 3 bases short and J 6 bases short, with 10 bases between. The CDR3 spans 13 residues. CDR3 amino acids: CASSDTLGNEQFF. The CDR3 DNA sequence: TGTGCCAGCAGCGACACGCTAGGCAATGAGCAGTTCTTC.

The V and J genes are TRBV18 and TRBJ1-1; 7 bases match TRBD1. The J segment lost 8 bases and the V segment lost 6 bases, leaving 12 bases of the junction unmatched. The germline gives CDR1 KGHSH, CDR2 LQKENI. This CDR3 is 14 amino acids long. The CDR3: CASSSGGEGREAFF. CDR3 nucleotide sequence: TGTGCCAGCTCTTCAGGGGGGGAGGGTAGAGAAGCTTTCTTT.

This rearrangement joins TRBV7-2 to TRBJ1-1; D is possibly TRBD1 (5 bases). This CDR3 has 15 amino acids. Per germline, CDR1 SGHTA and CDR2 FQGNSA. V shed 3 bases and J shed 2 bases, with 13 bases lying between them. The chain's CDR3 is CASSLLAGLNTEAFF. For the CDR3, the DNA is TGTGCCAGCAGCTTGCTAGCGGGGCTTAACACTGAAGCTTTCTTT.

CDR3 amino acids: CASSPTGLPSYEQYF. The CDR3 bases are TGTGCCAGCAGTCCTACGGGACTCCCTTCCTACGAGCAGTACTTC. V and J are TRBV27 and TRBJ2-7, with D maybe TRBD2 (6 bases). Germline V gene data show CDR1 as MNHEY and CDR2 as SMNVEV (reference sequence). The CDR3 contains 15 residues. Trimming took 5 bases from V and 1 from J, leaving 15 bases between them.

The J gene is TRBJ2-6, the V gene TRBV5-6; TRBD1 might be the D (6 bases). V lost 0 bases and J lost 2, with 6 bases in between. The CDR3 loop spans 15 amino acids. CDR1 and CDR2 from the germline V gene are SGHDT and YYEEEE. Written as DNA, the CDR3 is TGTGCCAGCAGCTTGGACAGGGCTGGGGCCAACGTCCTGACTTTC. This gives the protein CASSLDRAGANVLTF.

The rearrangement links TRBV18 to TRBJ1-1; D might be TRBD1 (5 bases). The germline V gene has CDR1 KGHSH and CDR2 LQKENI. This CDR3 is 15 amino acids long. The V end was cut by 0 bases, the J end by 0 bases, with 8 bases between. CDR3 residues: CASSPPAGVNTEAFF. In nucleotides, the CDR3 is TGTGCCAGCTCACCACCGGCGGGGGTGAACACTGAAGCTTTCTTT.

The table lists this clone with a count of one. CDR3 residues: CAIRTADYGYTF. The DNA of the CDR3 is TGTGCCATTAGGACAGCCGACTATGGCTACACCTTC. The chain recombines TRBV19 with TRBJ1-2; weak D call: TRBD1 (6 bases). Germline V gene data show CDR1 as LNHDA and CDR2 as SQIVND (reference sequence). The CDR3 totals 12 residues. Trimming cost V 10 bases and J 3 bases, with 12 bases left between them.

V gene TRBV25-1 combines with J gene TRBJ1-3; D perhaps matches TRBD1 (5 bases). Germline CDR1 and CDR2: MGHDK and SYGVNS. This CDR3 comprises 17 residues. The ends were cut back, 2 bases at V and 3 bases at J, with 17 bases in the middle. The chain's CDR3 is CASSEPRTDSFGNTIYF. CDR3 in DNA: TGTGCCAGCAGTGAACCCCGGACTGACAGTTTTGGAAACACCATATATTTT.

This sequence joins TRBV28 and TRBJ2-5; tentative D call: TRBD2 (6 bases). The V and J ends lost 3 bases and 10 bases respectively, with 9 bases between them. CDR1 and CDR2 from the germline V gene are MDHEN and SYDVKM. The CDR3 loop spans 11 amino acids. This CDR3 reads CASSLGGGQYF. Written as DNA, the CDR3 is TGTGCCAGCAGTTTGGGGGGAGGCCAGTACTTC.

The chain is built from TRBV9 and TRBJ2-7, with D perhaps TRBD1 (6 bases). Germline values: CDR1 SGDLS, CDR2 YYNGEE. CDR3 length: 14 amino acids. V lost 7 bases and J lost 5, with 19 bases in between. In DNA, the CDR3 is TGTGCCAGCTCCCAGGGGCAGGGCATAAACGAGCAGTACTTC. Translation: CASSQGQGINEQYF.

The gene calls are TRBV11-2 and TRBJ1-1; possible D gene TRBD1, 6 bases. Germline assignment: CDR1 SGHAT and CDR2 FQNNGV. This CDR3 spans 17 amino acids. Trimming left V 0 bases short and J 3 bases short, with 17 bases between. The CDR3 spells CASSLEVWTEVHTEAFF. The CDR3 nucleotides are TGTGCCAGCAGCTTAGAGGTGTGGACAGAAGTTCACACTGAAGCTTTCTTT.

The gene calls are TRBV10-3 and TRBJ2-2; the match to TRBD2 covers 8 bases. The CDR3 sequence is 13 residues long. Germline V CDR1 and CDR2: ENHRY, SYGVKD. Trimming removed 11 bases from V and 7 bases from J; junction bases left unmatched: 9. CDR3 bases: TGTGCCCTTAGCCGGGAGGGAGGCGGGGAGCTGTTTTTT. This translates into CALSREGGGELFF.

The genes are TRBV5-4 and TRBJ2-5; 7 bases fit TRBD1. CDR1 and CDR2 from the germline V gene are SGHNT and YYREEE (reference sequence). This CDR3 spans 18 amino acids. V dropped 4 bases and J dropped 4; count of bases not matched to a gene: 19. This chain's CDR3 is CASSPPHGAQGISETQYF. The DNA for the CDR3 is TGTGCCAGCAGCCCACCCCACGGGGCACAGGGGATCTCAGAGACCCAGTACTTC.

V gene TRBV5-6 combines with J gene TRBJ2-5, with D perhaps assigned TRBD1 or TRBD2 (5 bases each). The V end was cut by 3 bases, the J end by 3 bases, with 9 bases between. This CDR3 is 13 amino acids long. Germline V gives CDR1 SGHDT, CDR2 YYEEEE. The CDR3 nucleotides read TGTGCCAGCAGCTGGGGGTCGAAAGAGACCCAGTACTTC. Translating it yields CASSWGSKETQYF.

V and J are TRBV4-1 and TRBJ1-5, with D tentatively TRBD1 (5 bases). The CDR3 consists of 13 residues. Germline values: CDR1 MGHRA, CDR2 YSYEKL. Deletions cut 4 bases from V and 7 bases from J, with 11 bases between. For the CDR3, the DNA is TGCGCCAGCAGCCGCGCCAGGGACCAGCCCCAGCATTTT. This translates into CASSRARDQPQHF.

This rearrangement joins TRBV2 to TRBJ2-3; 13 bases are shared with TRBD2. Germline lookup yields CDR1 SNHLY and CDR2 FYNNEI. CDR3 size: 16 residues. Trimming cost V 1 base and J 6 bases; bases outside gene matches: 4. The CDR3 spells CASSEGLAGGYDTQYF. The DNA of the CDR3 is TGTGCCAGCAGTGAAGGACTAGCGGGGGGATATGATACGCAGTATTTT.

The rearrangement links TRBV29-1 to TRBJ1-2, with a possible D match to TRBD1 (6 bases). Germline CDR1 and CDR2: SQVTM and ANQGSEA. This CDR3 is 12 amino acids long. Trimming took off 6 bases at V and 4 bases at J, with 12 bases between the two ends. The CDR3 nucleotides are TGCAGCGTGGGGGGGCGCCCCTATGGCTACACCTTC. Amino acid sequence: CSVGGRPYGYTF.

V is TRBV4-2 and J is TRBJ2-3; D is perhaps TRBD1 or TRBD2 (6 bases each). There are 21 residues in the CDR3. The germline V gene encodes CDR1 LGHNA and CDR2 YNFKEQ. Trimming removed 0 bases from V and 0 bases from J, with 25 bases in between. DNA of the CDR3: TGTGCCAGCAGCCAAGACGACCTCGTAGGGGGGCAGCTTACTAGCACAGATACGCAGTATTTT. Protein sequence: CASSQDDLVGGQLTSTDTQYF.